The clone carrying this T cell receptor (beta chain) occurred once. The length of the CDR3 is 13 residues. Germline values: CDR1 SEHNR, CDR2 FQNEAQ (reference sequence). V was pared by 7 bases and J by 2 bases, with 12 bases between. Roughly 200 ng DNA, about 30,000 T cell genomes, went into each sorted-subset replicate PCR. TCRdb keeps only in-frame clones here, not all; method: immunoSEQ multiplex PCR. Of about 2 million clones listed, just under 95% are singletons. Terminally differentiated effector memory CD45RA+ cells were left out of the naive CD8 fraction, which was CD45RO-negative and positively selected for CCR7. This entry is derived from a study of shared clonotypes between healthy human individuals.

The receptor comes from a man aged 18 to 29 in good health. The source material was naive CD8+ T cells sorted from blood. The chain employs TRBV7-9 and TRBJ2-7; no clear D gene. The CDR3 reads CASTKTEAYEQYF. The CDR3 DNA sequence: TGTGCCAGCACCAAAACAGAGGCCTACGAGCAGTACTTC. Complete variable domain (other parts from reference TRBV7-9 and TRBJ2-7): DTGVSQNPRHKITKRGQNVTFRCDPISEHNRLYWYRQTLGQGPEFLTYFQNEAQLEKSRLLSDRFSAERPKGSFSTLEIQRTEQGDSAMYLCASTKTEAYEQYFGPGTRLTVT.